This entry lists 12 T cell receptor beta chains sequenced from one sample in a study of human T cells and chemical hapten exposure. Sample time point: pre-sensitization, week 0. Treatment given: therapeutic diphenylcyclopropenone sensitization with weekly scalp DPC. Each CDR3 protein gets one entry after TCRdb re-called the RACE reads with MiXCR. The top ten hold about 7.7% of the sample, which has some 300,000 distinct CDR3 sequences, 4.5% to 5.5% seen once. The starting material was whole blood, obtained in connection with sensitization to the hapten diphenylcyclopropenone (DPC). The receptors here all came from a woman between 18 and 30 years old with alopecia areata. Some clones in this sample may be carry-over from other donors' samples.

This clonotype showed up many times. V is TRBV28 and J is TRBJ1-5; D is perhaps TRBD1 (6 bases). CDR1 and CDR2 from the germline V gene are MDHEN and SYDVKM. CDR3 length: 13 residues. Trimming removed 6 bases at V and 5 bases at J, with 11 bases between. CDR3 nucleotide sequence: TGTGCCAGCAGAGGACAGACACATCAGCCCCAGCATTTT. Amino acids: CASRGQTHQPQHF.

This clonotype has ten or more counts. The rearrangement links TRBV4-3 to TRBJ2-1; 10 bases agree with TRBD2. V was clipped by 1 base and J by 8 bases; unmatched bases: 8. Germline values: CDR1 LGHNA, CDR2 YSLEER. The CDR3 length is 16 residues. The CDR3 sequence: CASSQVRAGGPDEQFF. The CDR3 nucleotides are TGCGCCAGCAGCCAAGTACGAGCGGGGGGGCCGGATGAGCAGTTCTTC.

The V call is TRBV12-3 or TRBV12-4, the J call TRBJ1-2, with a weak D call TRBD1 (5 bases). This CDR3 comprises 15 residues. The germline V and J ends were trimmed by 6 bases and 3 bases, with 17 bases remaining between them. The chain's CDR3 is CASSPRVGGHYGYTF. Written as DNA, the CDR3 is TGTGCCAGCAGCCCCAGGGTGGGGGGTCACTATGGCTACACCTTC.

This clonotype was seen a few times. This sequence joins TRBV6-5 and TRBJ1-6, with D possibly being TRBD1 (5 bases). Germline V gives CDR1 MNHEY, CDR2 SVGAGI. Trimming removed 7 bases at V and 8 bases at J, with 21 bases between. The CDR3 loop spans 16 amino acids. The CDR3 loop is CASTANWAGRDSPLHF. For the CDR3, the DNA is TGTGCCAGCACCGCAAACTGGGCAGGGAGGGATTCACCCCTCCACTTT.

The gene calls are TRBV5-1 and TRBJ1-6; D unclear. The germline V gene encodes CDR1 SGHRS and CDR2 YFSETQ. Trimming shortened V by 0 bases and J by 2 bases, and 9 bases separated the two germline ends. The CDR3 contains 16 residues. In DNA form, the CDR3 reads TGCGCCAGCAGCTTGGGAGGAGTAACCTATAATTCACCCCTCCACTTT. This sequence encodes CASSLGGVTYNSPLHF. Together with reference TRBV5-1 and TRBJ1-6, the CDR3 gives the full variable domain: KAGVTQTPRYLIKTRGQQVTLSCSPISGHRSVSWYQQTPGQGLQFLFEYFSETQRNKGNFPGRFSGRQFSNSRSEMNVSTLELGDSALYLCASSLGGVTYNSPLHFGNGTRLTVT.

This clonotype was seen a few times. This rearrangement joins TRBV4-1 to TRBJ1-1; D remains unclear. This CDR3 contains 13 residues. Germline V gives CDR1 MGHRA, CDR2 YSYEKL. Trimming cost V 1 base and J 5 bases, with 8 bases left between them. CDR3 sequence reads: CASSQGRWTEAFF. As DNA, the CDR3 is TGCGCCAGCAGCCAAGGGAGGTGGACTGAAGCTTTCTTT.

V usage is TRBV9 and J usage is TRBJ2-1, with D maybe TRBD1 (6 bases). The CDR3 is made up of 14 amino acids. The V end lost 0 bases, the J end lost 9 bases, and 13 bases lay between the germline ends. Germline V gene data show CDR1 as SGDLS and CDR2 as YYNGEE. The CDR3 nucleotides are TGTGCCAGCAGCGTAGGGCAGGGGATAGGTGAGCAGTTCTTC. Its protein product is CASSVGQGIGEQFF.

This clonotype was seen repeatedly, ten times or more. The V gene is TRBV6-2 or TRBV6-3, the J gene TRBJ2-6; D remains ambiguous. CDR1 is MNHEY, CDR2 SVGEGT, per germline. There are 15 residues in the CDR3. Trimming took 6 bases from V and 0 from J, leaving 9 bases between them. CDR3 sequence reads: CASSLVNSGANVLTF. In DNA form, the CDR3 reads TGTGCCAGCAGCCTTGTAAACTCTGGGGCCAACGTCCTGACTTTC.

This clonotype was recorded a few times. This sequence joins TRBV3-1 and TRBJ2-4; D may be TRBD2 (6 bases). Germline-derived CDR1 and CDR2 are LGHDT and YNNKEL (reference sequence). The V and J ends lost 3 bases and 5 bases respectively, with 11 bases between them. The CDR3 consists of 14 residues. For the CDR3, the DNA is TGTGCCAGCAGCCATCAAGGCGGGGAAAACATTCAGTACTTC. Encoded protein: CASSHQGGENIQYF.

This clonotype occurred a few times. V and J are TRBV7-2 and TRBJ1-2; a weak D match, TRBD1 (5 bases). The CDR3 covers 15 residues. Trimming shortened V by 1 base and J by 2 bases, and 11 bases separated the two germline ends. CDR1 SGHTA and CDR2 FQGNSA come from the germline V gene. The CDR3 region is CASSLVPQGNYGYTF. The CDR3 nucleotides read TGTGCCAGCAGCTTAGTACCCCAGGGCAACTATGGCTACACCTTC.

In its sample, this clonotype was seen many times. This chain connects TRBV7-6 to TRBJ2-7; no reliable D call. CDR3 length equals 13 residues. Germline loops: CDR1 SGHVS, CDR2 FNYEAQ. The V end was cut by 3 bases, the J end by 2 bases, with 8 bases between. The CDR3 region has the DNA TGTGCCAGCAGCTTTTCTGGAGCCTACGAGCAGTACTTC. Residues: CASSFSGAYEQYF.

The table lists this clonotype with a few counts. The J gene is TRBJ2-2, the V gene TRBV6-1; D gene uncertain. The germline V and J ends were trimmed by 3 bases and 5 bases, with 10 bases remaining between them. This CDR3 contains 14 residues. Per germline, CDR1 MNHNS and CDR2 SASEGT. CDR3 sequence: CASSEDPTTGELFF. The CDR3 bases are TGTGCCAGCAGTGAGGATCCCACTACCGGGGAGCTGTTTTTT.